The subject of this entry is one TCR beta chain. As yet, its antigen is unknown. TCRdb reprocessed the 5' RACE reads and reports one entry per CDR3 protein, with no DNA. Its table lists about 430,000 distinct CDR3 sequences. The sample originates from a study of T cells expressing NK-cell markers. The CDR3 spans 16 residues. CDR1 SEHNR and CDR2 FQNEAQ come from the germline V gene (reference sequence). General study points: Whether the expanded NKG2C+ T cell clones recognized HCMV remained unclear.

The receptor's source is a woman aged 50 to 65 in good health. The chain is built from TRBV7-9 and TRBJ2-2; as DNA is missing, the TRBD1 call by TCRdb cannot be tested. The sample taken for sequencing was blood T cells: a sorted CD56 or NKG2C T cell subset, CD4+ or CD8+ T cells, or bulk PBMC T cells (not recorded which). The CDR3 loop is CASSLPTGTGTGELFF.